This TCR beta chain appears in the sequencing data of a study of monozygotic twins with inflammatory bowel disease. The length of the CDR3 is 13 residues. The germline V gene has CDR1 SGDLS and CDR2 YYNGEE. Comments on this clonotype: What it recognizes is unknown.

Study observations and caveats: Twins with IBD had fewer clonotypes in common with others than healthy twins, particularly during disease activity.

Making cDNA involved eight separate reactions per sample. Two nested PCRs, of roughly 15 and 9 cycles, processed TCRalpha and TCRbeta cDNA. Following a re-call of the 5' RACE reads, TCRdb has one entry per CDR3 protein and lacks DNA. Its table lists a few hundred thousand distinct CDR3 sequences. The receptor was derived from a human donor with ulcerative colitis or Crohn's disease, or a healthy co-twin of an affected twin (not recorded which). This chain connects TRBV9 to TRBJ1-2. Sequenced material: blood. This CDR3 is CASSPEEYYGYTF.